This paragraph covers one T cell receptor (beta chain) sequence. Antigen: not known. The record originates from a study of blood T cells in healthy people across ages. Study observations and caveats: Naive T cell percentage showed a strong correlation with TCR beta diversity. More naive CD4+ cells and higher diversity marked long-lived donors relative to aged donors. It was not known whether donors were CMV positive (a possible confounder of expanded clonotype changes).

Germline loops: CDR1 SGDLS, CDR2 YYNGEE. Trimming left V 3 bases short and J 7 bases short, with 14 bases between. The CDR3 length is 14 residues. The use of a sample-barcoded 5' primer and a J-beta primer mix characterized a second PCR of roughly 6 to 11 cycles. Every sample gave at least 2.5 million paired-end reads containing CDR3. Via MiXCR, TCRdb re-called the 5' RACE reads, giving one row per CDR3 protein. The table lists some 800,000 distinct CDR3 sequences, around 45% of them singletons. Material for sequencing was blood. V and J are TRBV9 and TRBJ2-1, with unresolved D. This clonotype was obtained from a man in his 60s in good health. CDR3 nucleotide sequence: TGTGCCAGCAGCGCCAGACTGGTACAGAATGAGCAGTTCTTC. Amino acids: CASSARLVQNEQFF. The variable domain in full, with the rest retrieved from reference TRBV9 and TRBJ2-1, is DSGVTQTPKHLITATGQRVTLRCSPRSGDLSVYWYQQSLDQGLQFLIQYYNGEERAKGNILERFSAQQFPDLHSELNLSSLELGDSALYFCASSARLVQNEQFFGPGTRLTVL.